This T cell receptor (beta chain) comes out of a study of blood T cell repertoires in COVID-19 (dated by TCRdb to the early 2020s). About the full investigation: Samples covering the acute and convalescent phases of COVID-19 were provided by collaborators in the United States, Italy and Spain. A de-identified subject ID, COVID-19 status, age in years and sex were almost always included in the sample metadata. The repertoires were released in a freely available public database intended as a resource for research on the immune response to SARS-CoV-2. The material from the prospective study consisted of cDNA or gDNA derived from T cells, B-cell-depleted T cells, or PBMCs. Deeply sampled blood TCRbeta repertoires from subjects exposed to, actively infected with, or recovered from COVID-19 were included in the dataset. Samples came from the ongoing ImmuneRACE study (first 160 participants) plus 1,254 subjects from 6 global collaborators. Where available, HLA class I and class II types were taken from metadata supplied by the sample provider and were not determined by assay-based typing. Summary of the overall study and its limitations: The amount of clinical and demographic metadata varied by source and participant and was provided uncurated.

TCRbeta CDR3 regions were amplified from genomic DNA by means of the immunoSEQ Assay, a bias-controlled multiplex PCR. The authors processed their data as follows. Nucleated cell counts per sample were estimated from amplification of reference gene primers within the assay. To quantify the absolute abundance of each unique TCRbeta CDR3 rearrangement, sequence reads were collapsed and filtered. For each sample, productive Simpson clonality was calculated as the square root of Simpson's diversity index across productive rearrangements. TCRdb's version of the immuneACCESS table is confined to in-frame rearrangements and falls short of the full clone set. An unresolved V gene accounts for under half of the shortfall where checked; the remainder is of unknown origin. V, J and clone size are taken as reported in that table, and D and trimming were inferred from the DNA itself. Here the sample has under 150,000 clones; over 80% occur a single time. Approximately 2.5% of the sample rests with the top ten.

About this clone: Its antigen is currently not known. The input lacks base qualities; no much larger clone sits a single base away.

The collaborating institutions used their own protocols to collect whole blood in K2EDTA tubes. For TCRbeta analysis, collaborators shipped samples as frozen whole blood, isolated PBMCs, or DNA extracted from either of those sample types. The germline V gene sets CDR1 to MNHNS and CDR2 to SASEGT. Including cysteine and phenylalanine, the CDR3 has 14 amino acids. CDR3 DNA only is kept here, 42 bases in frame from base 1. V loses 0 bases of germline sequence and J loses 9 bases, and the interval between the two ends is 12 bases. The receptor was derived from a man under 40 with acute or convalescent COVID-19. The V and J genes are TRBV6-1 and TRBJ1-5; the D gene assignment is ambiguous. The specimen was peripheral blood. The CDR3 has the sequence CASSEANAASPQHF. The DNA sequence is given as TGTGCCAGCAGTGAAGCGAACGCGGCCTCGCCCCAGCATTTT.